One and the same sample provided the 17 T cell receptor beta chains below, sequenced in a study of blood T cell repertoires in COVID-19. Produced via immunoSEQ multiplex PCR; TCRdb's table is partial and in-frame only. This sample carries 150,000 to 200,000 clones, approximately 90% of them seen once, and the ten largest clones take approximately 4%. Sequenced input: peripheral blood. The receptor set was obtained from a man aged 18 to 35 with active or convalescent COVID-19.

This sequence joins TRBV24-1 and TRBJ2-3, with D tentatively TRBD1 (6 bases). Between the trimmed V and J ends, which lost 1 base and 8 bases, there was a span of 15 bases. The CDR3 covers 15 residues. Germline V gene sequence: CDR1 KGHDR, CDR2 SFDVKD. CDR3 bases: TGTGCCACCAGTGATTTTGCCCAGGGGCGTGGTACGCAGTATTTT. Its protein product is CATSDFAQGRGTQYF.

This rearrangement joins TRBV27 to TRBJ1-4; D not resolved. Between the trimmed V and J ends, which lost 2 bases and 6 bases, there was a span of 7 bases. Germline CDR1 is MNHEY and CDR2 is SMNVEV (reference sequence). This CDR3 comprises 13 residues. The CDR3 DNA follows: TGTGCCAGCAGTTTAAGCGGTTATGAAAAACTGTTTTTT. Amino acid sequence: CASSLSGYEKLFF.

The chain is built from TRBV7-6 and TRBJ1-3; no reliable D call. Germline V gene data show CDR1 as SGHVS and CDR2 as FNYEAQ. There are 16 residues in the CDR3. V lost 1 base and J 3 bases, leaving 13 bases between the germline ends. The CDR3 loop is CASSLVARFCGNTIYF. As DNA, the CDR3 is TGTGCCAGCAGCTTAGTAGCGCGGTTTTGTGGAAACACCATATATTTT.

This clone was seen more than once but under ten times. The chain recombines TRBV16 with TRBJ2-3, with D perhaps matching TRBD2 (7 bases). This CDR3 spans 16 amino acids. Germline values: CDR1 KGHSY, CDR2 FQNENV. V lost 0 bases, J lost 4 bases, and 14 bases lay in between. CDR3 region: CASSQSGPGGPDTQYF. The CDR3 region has the DNA TGTGCCAGCAGCCAATCGGGACCCGGGGGGCCAGATACGCAGTATTTT.

The J gene is TRBJ1-1, the V gene TRBV18; TRBD1 agrees at 7 bases. The CDR3 is 14 amino acids. Germline-derived CDR1 and CDR2 are KGHSH and LQKENI. Trimming cost V 5 bases and J 4 bases; bases outside gene matches: 7. The CDR3 loop reads CASSFSGGSTEAFF. Here the CDR3 DNA reads TGTGCCAGCTCATTCTCAGGGGGTAGCACTGAAGCTTTCTTT. The full variable domain, completed using reference TRBV18 and TRBJ1-1, is NAGVMQNPRHLVRRRGQEARLRCSPMKGHSHVYWYRQLPEEGLKFMVYLQKENIIDESGMPKERFSAEFPKEGPSILRIQQVVRGDSAAYFCASSFSGGSTEAFFGQGTRLTVV.

The chain has TRBV4-2 and TRBJ2-7, with 8 positions matching TRBD1. The trim removed 5 bases at V and 0 bases at J, leaving 6 bases unmatched. The germline V gene encodes CDR1 LGHNA and CDR2 YNFKEQ. The CDR3 runs to 15 residues. This CDR3 reads CASSSDRGDSYEQYV. In DNA, the CDR3 is TGTGCCAGCAGCTCCGACAGGGGAGACTCCTACGAGCAGTACGTC.

This clone was counted only a few times. J is TRBJ2-5 and V is TRBV7-9, with D possibly being TRBD2 (6 bases). The germline V gene has CDR1 SEHNR and CDR2 FQNEAQ (reference sequence). This CDR3 spans 13 amino acids. Between the trimmed V and J ends, which lost 2 bases and 5 bases, there was a span of 9 bases. The CDR3 nucleotides read TGTGCCAGCAGCTTACGGGGGTTCGAGACCCAGTACTTC. It encodes CASSLRGFETQYF.

The V call is TRBV6-1, the J call TRBJ2-3, with TRBD2 matching 11 bases. This CDR3 spans 16 amino acids. CDR1 and CDR2 from the germline V gene are MNHNS and SASEGT. The ends lost 4 bases at V and 2 bases at J; junction bases unmatched: 5. The CDR3 reads CASSGLAGLFTDTQYF. In DNA form, the CDR3 reads TGTGCCAGCAGTGGACTAGCGGGGCTTTTCACAGATACGCAGTATTTT.

The chain joins TRBV3-1 (or the pseudogene TRBV3-2) to TRBJ2-7; the D is unclear. Germline CDR1 reads LGHDT; CDR2 reads YNNKEL (reference sequence). Trimming removed 2 bases at V and 2 bases at J, with 13 bases between. This CDR3 region has 15 residues. CDR3 DNA sequence: TGTGCCAGCAGCCAATTGGTTACAGCTACCTACGAGCAGTACTTC. Protein sequence: CASSQLVTATYEQYF.

The gene calls are TRBV4-2 and TRBJ1-6, with D perhaps TRBD1 (5 bases). In germline, CDR1 is LGHNA, CDR2 YNFKEQ. The V and J ends lost 5 bases and 1 base respectively, with 6 bases between them. This CDR3 spans 14 amino acids. For the CDR3, the DNA is TGTGCCAGCAGCGGGGGGTCCTATAATTCACCCCTCCACTTT. Translation: CASSGGSYNSPLHF.

The V and J genes are TRBV6-5 and TRBJ2-7; weak D call: TRBD2 (5 bases). The CDR3 is made up of 14 amino acids. V lost 9 bases to trimming and J lost 2 bases, with 17 bases between them. Per the germline V gene, CDR1 is MNHEY and CDR2 is SVGAGI. The CDR3 coding sequence is TGTGCCAGACCATCGGGATCAGAGACCTACGAGCAGTACGTC. This translates into CARPSGSETYEQYV.

The V gene is TRBV19, the J gene TRBJ1-1; 8 bases line up with TRBD1. J gave up 4 bases and V 7 bases, and 8 bases lay outside the gene matches. Germline V lookup: CDR1 LNHDA, CDR2 SQIVND (reference sequence). This CDR3 contains 14 residues. CDR3 nucleotides: TGTGCCAGTACTGCGACAGGGGAGGTCACTGAAGCTTTCTTT. This sequence encodes CASTATGEVTEAFF.

The chain employs TRBV18 and TRBJ1-6; D remains unclear. Germline lookup yields CDR1 KGHSH and CDR2 LQKENI. The length of the CDR3 is 18 residues. V lost 3 bases and J lost 0, with 15 bases in between. In DNA, the CDR3 is TGTGCCAGCTCACCGCAAGCAGCCTCGGGCTCCTATAATTCACCCCTCCACTTT. Its translation: CASSPQAASGSYNSPLHF.

V usage is TRBV5-1 and J usage is TRBJ1-5; D ambiguous. Germline V gives CDR1 SGHRS, CDR2 YFSETQ. CDR3 length: 13 residues. The V end lost 0 bases, the J end lost 6 bases, and 7 bases lay between the germline ends. For the CDR3, the DNA is TGCGCCAGCAGCTTGGGGGGAGGTCAGCCCCAGCATTTT. It specifies CASSLGGGQPQHF.

The chain has TRBV29-1 and TRBJ1-2; D is perhaps TRBD1 (5 bases). Germline V gene data show CDR1 as SQVTM and CDR2 as ANQGSEA. Trimming pared 6 bases from V and 3 bases from J, leaving 14 bases between. The CDR3 has 13 amino acids. CDR3 sequence reads: CSVPGQGHYGYTF. CDR3 nucleotide sequence: TGCAGCGTACCTGGACAAGGCCACTATGGCTACACCTTC.

This chain links TRBV6-2 or TRBV6-3 with TRBJ1-2; the D is unclear. This CDR3 region has 16 residues. In germline, CDR1 is MNHEY, CDR2 SVGEGT. V lost 2 bases and J lost 3, with 16 bases in between. The CDR3 here is CASSYQYQAVDYGYTF. CDR3 DNA sequence: TGTGCCAGCAGTTACCAGTACCAGGCCGTGGACTATGGCTACACCTTC.

This clone appeared a single time. J is TRBJ2-2 and V is TRBV6-5; perhaps TRBD1 as D (5 bases). The CDR3 has 14 amino acids. V lost 5 bases and J lost 1, with 8 bases in between. CDR1 is MNHEY, CDR2 SVGAGI, per germline. The CDR3 sequence: CASSHGQNTGELFF. The CDR3 DNA sequence: TGTGCCAGCAGTCACGGACAGAACACCGGGGAGCTGTTTTTT.